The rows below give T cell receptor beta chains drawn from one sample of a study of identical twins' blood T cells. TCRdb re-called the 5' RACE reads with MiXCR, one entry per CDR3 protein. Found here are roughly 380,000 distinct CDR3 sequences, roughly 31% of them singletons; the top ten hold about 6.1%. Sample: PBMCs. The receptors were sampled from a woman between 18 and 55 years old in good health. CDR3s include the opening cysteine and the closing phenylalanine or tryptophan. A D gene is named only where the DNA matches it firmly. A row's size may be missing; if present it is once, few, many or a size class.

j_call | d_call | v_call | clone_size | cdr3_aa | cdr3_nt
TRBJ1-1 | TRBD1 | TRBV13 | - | CASSFGQGHTEAFF | TGTGCCAGCAGCTTCGGACAGGGACACACTGAAGCTTTCTTT
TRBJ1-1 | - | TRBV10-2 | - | CASRVAGPNTEAFF | TGCGCCAGCAGAGTGGCAGGGCCGAACACTGAAGCTTTCTTT
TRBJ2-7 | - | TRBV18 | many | CASSPERLQSISYEQYF | TGTGCCAGCTCACCAGAACGGTTACAGTCTATCTCCTACGAGCAGTACTTC
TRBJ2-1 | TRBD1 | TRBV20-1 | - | CSAQDRDSQFF | TGCAGTGCGCAGGACAGGGACTCGCAGTTCTTC
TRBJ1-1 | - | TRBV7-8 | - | CASSWGPNTEAFF | TGTGCCAGCAGCTGGGGGCCAAACACTGAAGCTTTCTTT
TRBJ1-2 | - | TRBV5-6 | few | CASSLIGAEYGYTF | TGTGCCAGCAGCTTGATCGGGGCAGAGTATGGCTACACCTTC
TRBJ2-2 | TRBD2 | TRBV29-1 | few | CSVGTSGSTGELFF | TGCAGCGTTGGGACTAGCGGGAGTACCGGGGAGCTGTTTTTT
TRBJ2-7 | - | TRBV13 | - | CASSLFAQKDEQYF | TGTGCCAGCAGCTTATTTGCACAAAAAGACGAGCAGTACTTC
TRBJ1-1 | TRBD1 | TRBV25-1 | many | CASSARQGLGNTEAFF | TGTGCCAGCAGTGCCCGACAGGGGTTAGGGAACACTGAAGCTTTCTTT
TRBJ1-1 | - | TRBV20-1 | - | CSAREHENTEAFF | TGCAGTGCTAGGGAACACGAAAACACTGAAGCTTTCTTT
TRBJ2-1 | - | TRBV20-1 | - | CSAIKVGYDEQFF | TGCAGTGCTATCAAAGTCGGATACGATGAGCAGTTCTTC
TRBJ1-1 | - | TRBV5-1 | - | CASSLGEWANTEAFF | TGCGCCAGCAGCTTGGGTGAATGGGCGAACACTGAAGCTTTCTTT
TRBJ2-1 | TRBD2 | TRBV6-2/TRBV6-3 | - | CASSYGLAYQNEQFF | TGTGCCAGCAGTTACGGACTAGCGTACCAGAATGAGCAGTTCTTC
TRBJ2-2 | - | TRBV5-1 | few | CASSLEAVELFF | TGCGCCAGCAGCTTGGAGGCAGTGGAGCTGTTTTTT
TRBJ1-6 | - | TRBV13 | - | CATTGSGSPLHF | TGTGCCACCACAGGGTCCGGTTCACCCCTCCACTTT
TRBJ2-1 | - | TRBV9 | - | CASSAGWSGENDFNEQFF | TGTGCCAGCAGCGCGGGTTGGAGCGGAGAAAACGACTTCAATGAGCAGTTCTTC
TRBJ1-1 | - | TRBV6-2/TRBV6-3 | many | CASSRPPNTEAFF | TGTGCCAGCAGCCGTCCACCGAACACTGAAGCTTTCTTT
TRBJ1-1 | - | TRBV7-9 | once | CASTAFGGQGTEAFF | TGTGCCAGCACCGCGTTCGGGGGCCAGGGGACTGAAGCTTTCTTT
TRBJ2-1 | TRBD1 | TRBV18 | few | CASSPFGTANNEQFF | TGTGCCAGCTCACCATTCGGGACAGCTAACAATGAGCAGTTCTTC
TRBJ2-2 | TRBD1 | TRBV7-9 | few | CASTRDRVRPGELFF | TGTGCCAGCACCAGGGACAGGGTCCGTCCCGGGGAGCTGTTTTTT
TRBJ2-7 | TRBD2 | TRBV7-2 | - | CASSLVVTSGTSYEQYF | TGTGCCAGCAGCTTAGTGGTGACTAGCGGGACTTCCTACGAGCAGTACTTC
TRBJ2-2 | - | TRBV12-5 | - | CASGSPPATTWTGELFF | TGTGCTAGTGGTTCCCCCCCCGCTACGACTTGGACCGGGGAGCTGTTTTTT
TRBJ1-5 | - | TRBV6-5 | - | CSGSYPNQPQHF | TGTTCCGGCAGTTACCCGAATCAGCCCCAGCATTTT
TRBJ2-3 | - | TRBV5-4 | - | CASSFRAGSSTDTQYF | TGTGCCAGCAGCTTTCGGGCGGGTTCTAGCACAGATACGCAGTATTTT
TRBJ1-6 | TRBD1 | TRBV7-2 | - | CASTLYRGDNSPLHF | TGTGCCAGCACTCTATACAGGGGGGATAATTCACCCCTCCACTTT
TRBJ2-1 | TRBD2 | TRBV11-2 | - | CASTLGTSGINEQFF | TGTGCCAGCACCCTAGGGACTAGCGGGATCAATGAGCAGTTCTTC
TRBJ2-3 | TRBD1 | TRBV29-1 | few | CSADQRWTGGASTDTQYF | TGCAGCGCCGACCAGCGTTGGACAGGGGGCGCGAGCACAGATACGCAGTATTTT
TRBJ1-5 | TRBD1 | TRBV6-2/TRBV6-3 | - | CASRTGEGVGQPQHF | TGTGCCAGCCGGACAGGGGAGGGTGTAGGTCAGCCCCAGCATTTT
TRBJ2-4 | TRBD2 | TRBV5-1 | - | CASSFSGRLAKNIQYF | TGCGCCAGCAGCTTTAGCGGGAGATTAGCCAAAAACATTCAGTACTTC
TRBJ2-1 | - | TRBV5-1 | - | CASSLVLVPSYNEQFF | TGCGCCAGCAGCTTGGTTCTAGTCCCATCCTACAATGAGCAGTTCTTC
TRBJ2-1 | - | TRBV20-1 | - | CSASRPGVERKSWF | TGCAGTGCTAGCCGTCCGGGAGTGGAGAGGAAAAGTTGGTTC
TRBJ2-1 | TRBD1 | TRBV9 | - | CASSVDLQGARRNEQFF | TGTGCCAGCAGCGTAGACCTTCAGGGGGCGCGACGCAATGAGCAGTTCTTC
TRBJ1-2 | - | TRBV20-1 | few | CSASRAGYTF | TGCAGTGCGAGCAGGGCTGGCTACACCTTC
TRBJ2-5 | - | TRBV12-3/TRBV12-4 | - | CASSWSVGGETQYF | TGTGCCAGCAGTTGGTCTGTCGGGGGAGAGACCCAGTACTTC
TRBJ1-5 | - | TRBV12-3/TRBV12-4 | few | CASSFGRPNQPQHF | TGTGCCAGCAGTTTCGGCCGTCCAAATCAGCCCCAGCATTTT
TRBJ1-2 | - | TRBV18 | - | CASSLDTDYGYTF | TGTGCCAGCTCCCTCGACACGGACTATGGCTACACCTTC
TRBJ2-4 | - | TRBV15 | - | CATSGHLGVKNIQYF | TGTGCCACCAGCGGACACCTAGGGGTCAAAAACATTCAGTACTTC
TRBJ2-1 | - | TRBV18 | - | CASSPSPANEQFF | TGTGCCAGCTCACCGTCCCCGGCCAATGAGCAGTTCTTC
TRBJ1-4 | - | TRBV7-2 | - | CASSLWPGEANEKLFF | TGTGCCAGCAGCTTGTGGCCGGGTGAGGCTAATGAAAAACTGTTTTTT
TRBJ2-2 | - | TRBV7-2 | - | CAIPRTFSGELFF | TGTGCCATACCAAGGACGTTTTCCGGGGAGCTGTTTTTT
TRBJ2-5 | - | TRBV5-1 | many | CASSLDPGAAGQETQYF | TGCGCCAGCAGCTTGGATCCGGGGGCGGCAGGACAAGAGACCCAGTACTTC
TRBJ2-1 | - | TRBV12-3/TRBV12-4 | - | CASSLGGRPGEQFF | TGTGCCAGCAGTTTGGGGGGCAGACCCGGTGAGCAGTTCTTC
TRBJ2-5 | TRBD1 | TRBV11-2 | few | CASSLVGGTGSIETQYF | TGTGCCAGCAGCTTAGTAGGAGGGACAGGGAGTATAGAGACCCAGTACTTC
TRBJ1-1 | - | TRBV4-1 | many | CASSQGRGAFF | TGCGCCAGCAGCCAGGGTCGAGGAGCTTTCTTT
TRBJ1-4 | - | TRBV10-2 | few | CASSEQGSGEKLFF | TGCGCCAGCAGTGAGCAGGGCTCAGGGGAAAAACTGTTTTTT
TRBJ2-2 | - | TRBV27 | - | CASKDRLNTGELFF | TGTGCCAGCAAGGACAGATTGAACACCGGGGAGCTGTTTTTT
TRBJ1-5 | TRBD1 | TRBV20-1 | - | CSARVDRLNQPQHF | TGCAGTGCTAGGGTGGACAGGCTCAATCAGCCCCAGCATTTT